Listed here are 14 T cell receptor beta chains from one sample, sequenced in a study of Ad26.COV2.S vaccination and SARS-CoV-2 variants. The treatment here: around 19 received Ad26.COV2.S at low or high dose, single or two shots; several received placebo; per-sample allocation not given. On day 63 after the first injection, vaccine and placebo recipients gave samples. Clones were read by immunoSEQ multiplex PCR, and TCRdb kept only the in-frame ones, dropping some. The sample has 350,000 to 400,000 clones; approximately 90% are singletons. Sequenced material: peripheral blood, taken in a trial of Ad26.COV2.S vaccine versus placebo. These receptors were taken from a person between 18 and 60 years old who received the Ad26.COV2.S COVID-19 vaccine or a placebo.

The chain employs TRBV12-5 and TRBJ2-3, with D possibly called TRBD1 or TRBD2 (5 bases each). This CDR3 comprises 15 residues. Germline assignment: CDR1 LGHNT and CDR2 FRNRAP. V was pared by 7 bases and J by 0 bases, with 14 bases between. CDR3 protein: CASAYGEGSTDTQYF. The CDR3 DNA reads as TGTGCTAGTGCCTACGGCGAGGGGAGCACAGATACGCAGTATTTT.

Only one count was recorded for this clone. This chain joins TRBV6-2 or TRBV6-3 and TRBJ1-4; no firm D call. Germline V CDR1 and CDR2: MNHEY, SVGEGT. The CDR3 spans 16 residues. V shed 2 bases and J shed 0 bases, with 10 bases lying between them. This CDR3 reads CASSYDAGTTNEKLFF. The CDR3 nucleotides are TGTGCCAGCAGTTACGACGCCGGGACAACTAATGAAAAACTGTTTTTT.

The V call is TRBV2, the J call TRBJ2-7; no clear D gene. This CDR3 is 15 amino acids long. V was cut by 2 bases and J by 2 bases, with 13 bases left in between. Germline CDR1 SNHLY, CDR2 FYNNEI. The CDR3 DNA sequence: TGTGCCAGCAGTGAATGGTCGGATTCCCCCTACGAGCAGTACTTC. Its protein product is CASSEWSDSPYEQYF.

The chain carries TRBV10-3 and TRBJ2-7; possibly TRBD1 or TRBD2 for D (5 bases each). Trimming stripped 7 bases from V and 2 bases from J, with 18 bases between. The CDR3 spans 15 residues. Per germline, CDR1 ENHRY and CDR2 SYGVKD. DNA of the CDR3: TGTGCCATCAAAAAAGGGGACGGCCGAACCTACGAGCAGTACTTC. Protein: CAIKKGDGRTYEQYF.

This clone was detected once. CDR3 region: CASSSTRPGQGHQETQYF. CDR3 DNA: TGTGCCAGCAGCTCCACCCGTCCGGGACAGGGGCATCAAGAGACCCAGTACTTC. V and J are TRBV7-8 and TRBJ2-5; 10 bases align to TRBD1. The germline V gene encodes CDR1 SGHVS and CDR2 FQNEAQ. The CDR3 is 18 residues long. V was pared by 4 bases and J by 2 bases, with 13 bases of the junction left unmatched.

The CDR3 nucleotides read TGTGCCAGCAGCTACCCCACCGTATCTGGGAACTCACCCCTCCACTTT. Residues: CASSYPTVSGNSPLHF. The chain has TRBV11-2 and TRBJ1-6; D unclear. V was trimmed by 4 bases and J by 10 bases, leaving 20 bases between them. The CDR3 is 16 amino acids. Germline CDR1 is SGHAT and CDR2 is FQNNGV.

V gene TRBV19 combines with J gene TRBJ2-5, with D perhaps given as TRBD1 or TRBD2 (5 bases each). V was clipped by 3 bases and J by 3 bases, with 14 bases between them. Germline V CDR1 and CDR2: LNHDA, SQIVND (reference sequence). There are 15 residues in the CDR3. As DNA, the CDR3 is TGTGCCAGTAGTATTGTGGGGGTCCATAAAGAGACCCAGTACTTC. This sequence encodes CASSIVGVHKETQYF.

A single count supports this clone. V gene TRBV4-1 combines with J gene TRBJ1-2; D gene uncertain. The V gene lost 1 base and the J gene lost 3 bases, with 12 bases spanning the gap. The CDR3 sequence is 15 residues long. CDR1 and CDR2 (germline): MGHRA, YSYEKL. CDR3 loop: CASSQGVGEDYGYTF. For the CDR3, the DNA is TGCGCCAGCAGCCAAGGAGTTGGGGAGGACTATGGCTACACCTTC.

The J gene is TRBJ2-5, the V gene TRBV7-2; D is unclear. Germline V gene sequence: CDR1 SGHTA, CDR2 FQGNSA. The CDR3 contains 14 residues. V was trimmed by 2 bases and J by 1 base, leaving 8 bases between them. CDR3 in amino acids: CASSLMVTQETQYF. CDR3 sequence (DNA): TGTGCCAGCAGCTTAATGGTTACCCAAGAGACCCAGTACTTC.

This chain joins TRBV6-5 and TRBJ2-2; D possibly corresponds to TRBD1 (6 bases). CDR1 MNHEY and CDR2 SVGAGI come from the germline V gene. The CDR3 has 14 amino acids. V was clipped by 6 bases and J by 4 bases, with 12 bases between them. The CDR3 DNA is TGTGCCAGCAGCTTGACAGGACCCACCGGGGAGCTGTTTTTT. Amino acid sequence: CASSLTGPTGELFF.

V gene TRBV5-1 combines with J gene TRBJ1-3; TRBD1 matches at 7 bases. CDR1 is SGHRS and CDR2 is YFSETQ in the germline V gene. V shed 6 bases, J shed 4 bases, and the junction held 7 bases outside the gene matches. The CDR3 has 14 residues. CDR3 region: CASTEGRGGNTIYF. For the CDR3, the DNA is TGCGCCAGCACCGAAGGCAGGGGGGGAAACACCATATATTTT.

Notes on this clone: It is unclear where the CDR3 begins or ends on the DNA, so no DNA is shown, and the CDR3 is as TCRdb lists it. The J gene is TRBJ2-2, the V gene TRBV29-1. The CDR3 spans 12 residues, counting both ends. CDR1 and CDR2 (germline): SQVTM, ANQGSEA. The chain's CDR3 is CSVSLDTGELFF.

In the case of this clone: The junction departs from germline at one end; a sequencing error may be responsible. The chain links TRBV12-3 or TRBV12-4 to TRBJ2-7, with D perhaps matching TRBD1 (5 bases). The CDR3 extends over 12 amino acids. Here the CDR3 DNA reads TGTGCCAGCAGCTACCAGGGCCCCCTCGTATCCTTC. Translated: CASSYQGPLVSF.

The V call is TRBV3-1 (or the pseudogene TRBV3-2), the J call TRBJ2-7; D remains ambiguous. This CDR3 has 15 residues. Trimming stripped 0 bases from V and 6 bases from J, with 15 bases between. CDR1 and CDR2 (germline): LGHDT, YNNKEL (reference sequence). The CDR3 spells CASSQEAHSGSEQYF. DNA of the CDR3: TGTGCCAGCAGCCAAGAAGCTCACTCGGGTAGCGAGCAGTACTTC.